The TCR beta chain described here comes from a study of cytomegalovirus exposure and HLA in healthy donors. Looking at the study overall: Assignment to the Caucasian-associated ancestry cluster applied to around four fifths of the approximately 420 genotyped donors.

60 Vbeta and 13 Jbeta primers were used in PCR. This table comes from immunoSEQ multiplex PCR, and its TCRdb copy is limited to in-frame clones, with some not included. This sample has over 100,000 clones, with around three quarters found just once. CDR3 length: 13 amino acids. V lost 0 bases, J lost 12 bases, and 5 bases stayed unmatched. In germline, CDR1 is MNHNY, CDR2 SVGAGI (reference sequence). Turning to this clone: The antigen is unknown.

Whole-study results and caveats: Accurate HLA-A and HLA-B prediction from TCR beta sequences was reported for most subjects. A later analysis, which compared TCR beta chains of equal frequency, found the HLA-associated ones more clonally expanded.

The chain employs TRBV6-6 and TRBJ2-1; TRBD2 matches 7 bases. Sample: PBMCs. The sequence was collected from a woman in her twenties or thirties in good health and CMV-seronegative. For the CDR3, the DNA is TGTGCCAGCAGTTACTCGGGACTATTCGGGCAGTTCTTC. Translating it yields CASSYSGLFGQFF.